This passage covers 12 T cell receptor beta chains from one sample sequenced in a study of blood T cell repertoires in COVID-19. Here immunoSEQ multiplex PCR was the method, and the copy in TCRdb shows in-frame clones only, minus some. Of a few hundred thousand clones in the sample, 83% were seen once. Sequencing was done on a sample of peripheral blood. These receptors were obtained from a woman aged 25-40 years with COVID-19, enrolled during active disease.

The gene calls are TRBV9 and TRBJ2-1, with D perhaps matching TRBD2 (6 bases). The germline V and J ends were trimmed by 0 bases and 0 bases, with 13 bases remaining between them. CDR1 SGDLS and CDR2 YYNGEE come from the germline V gene. CDR3 length: 17 amino acids. CDR3 residues: CASSVEIGRFSYNEQFF. The CDR3 nucleotides are TGTGCCAGCAGCGTAGAGATAGGGAGGTTCTCCTACAATGAGCAGTTCTTC. The full variable domain, rest sourced from reference TRBV9 and TRBJ2-1, is DSGVTQTPKHLITATGQRVTLRCSPRSGDLSVYWYQQSLDQGLQFLIQYYNGEERAKGNILERFSAQQFPDLHSELNLSSLELGDSALYFCASSVEIGRFSYNEQFFGPGTRLTVL.

The chain combines TRBV9 with TRBJ2-2; 8 bases match TRBD2. The V segment lost 3 bases and the J segment 6 bases; nucleotides outside the gene matches: 16. The CDR3 loop spans 18 amino acids. The V gene's germline CDR1 is SGDLS and CDR2 YYNGEE. The CDR3 nucleotides read TGTGCCAGCAGCGACGCCCCCCCAGCGGGAGTAATTCCCGGGGAGCTGTTTTTT. Translated: CASSDAPPAGVIPGELFF. The full variable domain, completed using reference TRBV9 and TRBJ2-2, is DSGVTQTPKHLITATGQRVTLRCSPRSGDLSVYWYQQSLDQGLQFLIQYYNGEERAKGNILERFSAQQFPDLHSELNLSSLELGDSALYFCASSDAPPAGVIPGELFFGEGSRLTVL.

The chain has TRBV30 and TRBJ1-1, with 9 bases fitting TRBD1. The J segment lost 7 bases and the V segment lost 0 bases, leaving 12 bases of the junction unmatched. The CDR3 length is 16 residues. The germline V gene encodes CDR1 GTSNPN and CDR2 SVGIG (reference sequence). CDR3 bases: TGTGCCTGGAGTGTAACTTATAGGGACAGGGCAAATGAAGCTTTCTTT. Residues: CAWSVTYRDRANEAFF.

The chain carries TRBV28 and TRBJ2-5, with D maybe TRBD1 (5 bases). V was pared by 2 bases and J by 5 bases, with 15 bases between. There are 15 residues in the CDR3. Germline V gene lookup returns CDR1 MDHEN and CDR2 SYDVKM. The CDR3 DNA reads TGTGCCAGCAGTTTAAGTTCCGTGGCAGGGGAGACCCAGTACTTC. Translation: CASSLSSVAGETQYF.

This chain's CDR3 is CASSQRDRSGLRGKNEQFF. DNA for the CDR3: TGTGCCAGCAGCCAAAGGGACAGGTCCGGCCTAAGGGGCAAAAATGAGCAGTTCTTC. The chain combines TRBV7-8 with TRBJ2-1; 8 positions match TRBD1. Germline trimming cut 5 bases from V and 7 bases from J; bases unmatched to any gene: 22. The CDR3 has 19 amino acids. CDR1 SGHVS and CDR2 FQNEAQ come from the germline V gene.

The sample holds one count of this clone. CDR3 in DNA: TGCAGCGTTGAAGGCCGGGACAACCAAGAGACCCAGTACTTC. Its protein is CSVEGRDNQETQYF. The chain has TRBV29-1 and TRBJ2-5, with D perhaps matching TRBD1 (6 bases). CDR3 size: 14 residues. Germline V gives CDR1 SQVTM, CDR2 ANQGSEA. Trimming stripped 1 base from V and 0 bases from J, with 9 bases between.

The CDR3 sequence: CASSPLSGQGRTDTQYF. The CDR3 DNA sequence: TGCGCCAGCAGCCCACTTAGCGGGCAGGGGAGAACAGATACGCAGTATTTT. The chain uses TRBV5-1 and TRBJ2-3; D may be TRBD2 (7 bases). Trimming left V 4 bases short and J 3 bases short, with 21 bases between. Looked up from germline, CDR1 is SGHRS and CDR2 is YFSETQ. The CDR3 totals 17 residues.

The V gene is TRBV3-1 (or the pseudogene TRBV3-2), the J gene TRBJ2-5, with 10 bases fitting TRBD1. Germline lookup yields CDR1 LGHDT and CDR2 YNNKEL (reference sequence). V dropped 0 bases and J dropped 8; count of bases not matched to a gene: 15. This CDR3 region has 18 residues. CDR3 loop: CASSQDPRTGGEKRTQYF. The CDR3 DNA follows: TGTGCCAGCAGCCAAGACCCCCGGACAGGGGGTGAGAAGCGAACCCAGTACTTC.

The rearrangement joins TRBV19 to TRBJ2-7; unclear D gene. Germline V CDR1 and CDR2: LNHDA, SQIVND (reference sequence). V shed 2 bases and J shed 4 bases, with 15 bases lying between them. The CDR3 loop spans 15 amino acids. The CDR3 nucleotides read TGTGCCAGTAGTATAAGTGGGTCAGACATTTACGAGCAGTACTTC. Its translation: CASSISGSDIYEQYF.

The V gene is TRBV5-4, the J gene TRBJ2-1, with 10 bases identical to TRBD2. With V trimmed by 0 bases and J by 5 bases, 2 bases remained unmatched. Germline V gene sequence: CDR1 SGHNT, CDR2 YYREEE (reference sequence). The length of the CDR3 is 15 residues. CDR3 amino acids: CASSLGSGGNNEQFF. Here the CDR3 DNA reads TGTGCCAGCAGCTTGGGTAGCGGGGGGAACAATGAGCAGTTCTTC.

J is TRBJ2-7 and V is TRBV4-3, with 11 bases identical to TRBD1. The ends lost 0 bases at V and 4 bases at J; junction bases unmatched: 2. The V gene's germline CDR1 is LGHNA and CDR2 YSLEER. This CDR3 is 15 amino acids long. The CDR3 spells CASSQEGTGGYEQYF. The CDR3 DNA is TGCGCCAGCAGCCAAGAAGGGACAGGGGGATACGAGCAGTACTTC.

The chain has TRBV28 and TRBJ2-1; TRBD2 might be the D (5 bases). The CDR3 runs 17 residues. From germline, CDR1 is MDHEN and CDR2 SYDVKM. Trimming took off 4 bases at V and 6 bases at J, with 22 bases between the two ends. The CDR3 DNA reads as TGTGCCAGCAGTTCCCTCGGGTGGGAGACGTTTGGCAATGAGCAGTTCTTC. The encoded protein is CASSSLGWETFGNEQFF.